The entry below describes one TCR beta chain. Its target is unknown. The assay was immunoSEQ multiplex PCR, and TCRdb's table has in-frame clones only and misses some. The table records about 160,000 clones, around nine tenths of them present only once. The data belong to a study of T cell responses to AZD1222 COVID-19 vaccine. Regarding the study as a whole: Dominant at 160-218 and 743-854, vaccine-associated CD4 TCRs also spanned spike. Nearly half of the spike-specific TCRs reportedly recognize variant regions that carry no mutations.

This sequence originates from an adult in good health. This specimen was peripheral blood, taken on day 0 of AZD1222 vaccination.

CDR3 amino acids: CASSENRQINSPLHF. In DNA form, the CDR3 reads TGTGCCAGCAGTGAAAATAGACAGATTAATTCACCCCTCCACTTT. The V and J genes are TRBV25-1 and TRBJ1-6; D perhaps matches TRBD1 (5 bases). Germline V lookup: CDR1 MGHDK, CDR2 SYGVNS. V was pared by 2 bases and J by 6 bases, with 11 bases between. The CDR3 extends over 15 amino acids.